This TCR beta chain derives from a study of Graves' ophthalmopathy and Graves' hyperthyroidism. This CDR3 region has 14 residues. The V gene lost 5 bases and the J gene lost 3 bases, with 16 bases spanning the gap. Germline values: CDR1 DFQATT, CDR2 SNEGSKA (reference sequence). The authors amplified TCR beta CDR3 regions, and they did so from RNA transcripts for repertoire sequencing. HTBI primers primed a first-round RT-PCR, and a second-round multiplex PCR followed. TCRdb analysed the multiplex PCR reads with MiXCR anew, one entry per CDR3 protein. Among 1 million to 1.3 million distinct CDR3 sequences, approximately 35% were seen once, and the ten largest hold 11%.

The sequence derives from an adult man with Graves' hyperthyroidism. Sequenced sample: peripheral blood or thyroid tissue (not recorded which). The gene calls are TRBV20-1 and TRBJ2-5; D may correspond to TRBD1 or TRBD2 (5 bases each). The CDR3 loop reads CSARRGRGEETQYF. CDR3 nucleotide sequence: TGCAGTGCTCGCCGGGGACGGGGCGAAGAGACCCAGTACTTC.